The 18 T cell receptor beta chains reported below all come from one sample, sequenced in a study of T cell responses to AZD1222 COVID-19 vaccine. Clones were read by immunoSEQ multiplex PCR, and TCRdb kept only the in-frame ones, dropping some. Of more than 75,000 clones in the sample, about nine tenths are singletons; the top ten hold around 8%. The sequences come from peripheral blood, collected on day 0 of AZD1222 vaccination. These receptors were collected from an adult in good health.

DNA of the CDR3: TGTGCCAGCAGCAGGGGACAGAACACCGGGGAGCTGTTTTTT. Translation: CASSRGQNTGELFF. The V call is TRBV27, the J call TRBJ2-2; D perhaps matches TRBD1 (6 bases). The CDR3 length is 14 residues. Germline CDR1 reads MNHEY; CDR2 reads SMNVEV (reference sequence). The germline V and J ends were trimmed by 6 bases and 1 base, with 9 bases remaining between them.

The sample holds one count of this clone. The chain recombines TRBV19 with TRBJ1-5; no reliable D call. Germline assignment: CDR1 LNHDA and CDR2 SQIVND (reference sequence). This CDR3 has 18 amino acids. V was trimmed by 0 bases and J by 4 bases, leaving 19 bases between them. This chain's CDR3 is CASSIDTLGSHWNQPQHF. The CDR3 DNA reads TGTGCCAGTAGTATAGATACGCTCGGGTCTCATTGGAATCAGCCCCAGCATTTT.

The gene calls are TRBV5-1 and TRBJ1-2, with a tentative D call TRBD1 (6 bases). Between the trimmed V and J ends, which lost 4 bases and 1 base, there was a span of 8 bases. CDR3 length: 13 residues. Germline values: CDR1 SGHRS, CDR2 YFSETQ. CDR3 residues: CASSQDSNYGYTF. CDR3 nucleotides: TGCGCCAGCAGCCAGGACAGTAACTATGGCTACACCTTC.

This chain joins TRBV5-6 and TRBJ1-5; D unresolved. CDR1 is SGHDT, CDR2 YYEEEE, per germline. The CDR3 totals 14 residues. Trimming took off 3 bases at V and 3 bases at J, with 10 bases between the two ends. The CDR3 DNA is TGTGCCAGCAGCTCGAGGGAGTTCAATCAGCCCCAGCATTTT. This translates into CASSSREFNQPQHF.

This sequence joins TRBV20-1 and TRBJ2-5, with D possibly matching TRBD1 (5 bases). The germline V gene has CDR1 DFQATT and CDR2 SNEGSKA (reference sequence). This CDR3 is built from 15 residues. The V end lost 3 bases, the J end lost 5 bases, and 19 bases lay between the germline ends. CDR3 sequence (DNA): TGCAGTGCTAGTCCCCAAGGGGCCACCTGGGAGACCCAGTACTTC. This codes for CSASPQGATWETQYF.

V usage is TRBV12-3 or TRBV12-4 and J usage is TRBJ2-7; no clear D gene. The CDR3 loop spans 11 amino acids. Trimming pared 5 bases from V and 3 bases from J, leaving 5 bases between. The CDR3 DNA is TGTGCCAGCAGTGGCAACTACGAGCAGTACTTC. This gives the protein CASSGNYEQYF.

CDR3 amino acids: CASNPGAGVYNEQFF. CDR3 sequence (DNA): TGCGCCAGCAACCCGGGAGCGGGAGTCTACAATGAGCAGTTCTTC. The rearrangement links TRBV5-1 to TRBJ2-1; 8 bases are a match to TRBD2. The V gene's germline CDR1 is SGHRS and CDR2 YFSETQ. The CDR3 runs to 15 residues. Losses at the gene ends were 6 bases for V and 3 bases for J; bases not matched to a gene: 8. The full variable domain, completed using reference TRBV5-1 and TRBJ2-1, is KAGVTQTPRYLIKTRGQQVTLSCSPISGHRSVSWYQQTPGQGLQFLFEYFSETQRNKGNFPGRFSGRQFSNSRSEMNVSTLELGDSALYLCASNPGAGVYNEQFFGPGTRLTVL.

The genes are TRBV27 and TRBJ2-3, with 8 bases matching TRBD1. The germline gives CDR1 MNHEY, CDR2 SMNVEV (reference sequence). The J segment lost 6 bases and the V segment lost 3 bases, leaving 5 bases of the junction unmatched. The CDR3 sequence is 14 residues long. The CDR3 DNA reads TGTGCCAGCAGTTTTGGCAGGGGGCTTGATACGCAGTATTTT. Amino acids: CASSFGRGLDTQYF.

The V call is TRBV4-3, the J call TRBJ2-3, with a tentative D call TRBD1 (6 bases). CDR1 and CDR2 (germline): LGHNA, YSLEER. CDR3 length: 16 amino acids. Trimming took off 3 bases at V and 0 bases at J, with 13 bases between the two ends. CDR3 sequence: CASSQGHRVSTDTQYF. In DNA form, the CDR3 reads TGCGCCAGCAGCCAGGGCCACAGGGTCAGCACAGATACGCAGTATTTT.

The CDR3 reads CASSPTWTEAAQETQYF. The DNA for the CDR3 is TGTGCCAGCAGCCCGACGTGGACAGAAGCCGCACAAGAGACCCAGTACTTC. The V gene is TRBV3-1 (or the pseudogene TRBV3-2), the J gene TRBJ2-5; D possibly corresponds to TRBD1 (6 bases). The length of the CDR3 is 17 residues. Trimming removed 4 bases at V and 2 bases at J, with 20 bases between. Germline values: CDR1 LGHDT, CDR2 YNNKEL (reference sequence).

V gene TRBV14 combines with J gene TRBJ2-7; the match to TRBD1 covers 7 bases. V shed 4 bases, J shed 0 bases, and the junction held 6 bases outside the gene matches. Germline CDR1 and CDR2: SGHDN and FVKESK. This CDR3 has 15 residues. The CDR3 DNA sequence: TGTGCCAGCAGCCGACAGGGTCTAAGCTCCTACGAGCAGTACTTC. Its translation: CASSRQGLSSYEQYF.

The chain joins TRBV10-3 to TRBJ1-2, with TRBD1 identical over 8 bases. With 0 bases clipped from V and 6 bases from J, the junction kept 3 bases outside the gene matches. Germline V gene sequence: CDR1 ENHRY, CDR2 SYGVKD. The length of the CDR3 is 14 residues. The CDR3 sequence is CAISESTGANGYTF. CDR3 DNA sequence: TGTGCCATCAGTGAGTCGACAGGGGCGAATGGCTACACCTTC.

The chain employs TRBV2 and TRBJ2-1; 11 bases are a match to TRBD2. This CDR3 has 15 amino acids. V shed 6 bases and J 8 bases; nucleotides not matched to a gene: 9. Germline-derived CDR1 and CDR2 are SNHLY and FYNNEI. The CDR3 bases are TGTGCCAGCAGGGGGGGACTAGCGGCCGCCGATGAGCAGTTCTTC. Its translation is CASRGGLAAADEQFF.

This sequence joins TRBV7-2 and TRBJ2-1; 7 nucleotides match TRBD2. The germline gives CDR1 SGHTA, CDR2 FQGNSA. The CDR3 contains 17 residues. J gave up 5 bases and V 1 base, and 11 bases lay outside the gene matches. CDR3 protein: CASSLVLRLADNNEQFF. The CDR3 nucleotides read TGTGCCAGCAGCTTAGTTCTTAGGCTAGCGGATAACAATGAGCAGTTCTTC. Looking up the rest from reference TRBV7-2 and TRBJ2-1 gives the full variable domain: GAGVSQSPSNKVTEKGKDVELRCDPISGHTALYWYRQSLGQGLEFLIYFQGNSAPDKSGLPSDRFSAERTGGSVSTLTIQRTQQEDSAVYLCASSLVLRLADNNEQFFGPGTRLTVL.

This clone was seen only a few times. The chain couples TRBV30 to TRBJ1-1; unclear D gene. The V gene lost 3 bases and the J gene lost 5 bases, with 16 bases spanning the gap. Per germline, CDR1 GTSNPN and CDR2 SVGIG (reference sequence). CDR3 length: 14 amino acids. CDR3 bases: TGTGCCTGGAGCGAAGGCCTGGGGAAGACTGAAGCTTTCTTT. Protein: CAWSEGLGKTEAFF.

J is TRBJ1-2 and V is TRBV29-1; D ambiguous. The V end was cut by 7 bases, the J end by 4 bases, with 13 bases between. This CDR3 comprises 12 residues. The germline V gene encodes CDR1 SQVTM and CDR2 ANQGSEA. The CDR3 DNA reads TGCAGCGGAAGGTTCGGGAGCTATGGCTACACCTTC. Protein product: CSGRFGSYGYTF.

The V and J genes are TRBV25-1 and TRBJ1-6, with D perhaps matching TRBD1 (6 bases). V lost 1 base, J lost 4 bases, and 17 bases lay in between. The CDR3 has 18 amino acids. CDR1 MGHDK and CDR2 SYGVNS come from the germline V gene. The CDR3, as DNA: TGTGCCAGCAGTGAATCTTGGGGGGGCGACAATTATAATTCACCCCTCCACTTT. This gives the protein CASSESWGGDNYNSPLHF.

The rearrangement joins TRBV24-1 to TRBJ2-2, with D maybe TRBD1 (5 bases). V dropped 3 bases and J dropped 3 bases, with 10 bases sitting between them. Germline loops: CDR1 KGHDR, CDR2 SFDVKD. This CDR3 contains 15 residues. CDR3 sequence reads: CATSDATAHTGELFF. The CDR3 nucleotides are TGTGCCACCAGTGATGCGACAGCTCACACCGGGGAGCTGTTTTTT.